This T cell receptor (beta chain) was observed in a study of T cell responses to AZD1222 COVID-19 vaccine. The CDR3 extends over 14 amino acids. CDR1 and CDR2 from the germline V gene are SSHAT and FNYEAQ (reference sequence). Study results and caveats: Donors were mostly white British, more females; clonal diversity possibly underestimated.

TCRdb's copy holds only in-frame clones and misses some; the assay was immunoSEQ multiplex PCR. Of under 150,000 clones detected, about 91% appear once; the ten largest clones hold approximately 2.1%. Concerning this clone itself: Its antigen is unidentified. Compared with germline, one end of the junction differs, possibly owing to a read error.

This clonotype originated in an adult who received the AZD1222 COVID-19 vaccine. The chain combines TRBV7-7 with TRBJ2-2, with 8 bases aligning to TRBD2. The starting material was peripheral blood, obtained 28 days after the second AZD1222 dose. In DNA form, the CDR3 reads TGTGCTAGCAGCCTTAGCGGGGTAAACGGGGAGCTGTTTTTT. It codes for CASSLSGVNGELFF.